What follows are 6 T cell receptor beta chains derived from one specimen sequenced in a study of CD8+CD57+ T cells in acquired aplastic anemia. By flow cytometry, patients selected for sequencing had shown an expansion of CD8+CD57+ cells. Genomic DNA templated the TCR beta VDJ and CDR3 profiling. TCRdb reanalysed the reads using MiXCR and keeps one entry per CDR3 protein. The sample records 160,000 or so distinct CDR3 sequences, around half being singletons. Sequenced material: sorted CD4+, CD8+, or CD8+CD57+ T cells (not recorded which) from PBMCs. These receptors all stem from a human donor with aplastic anemia.

About this clonotype itself: It may be a read error: a sequence one base away is much more abundant. The chain has TRBV5-1 and TRBJ1-1; D may be TRBD1 (5 bases). The CDR3 is made up of 16 amino acids. The germline CDR1 and CDR2 sequences are SGHRS and YFSETQ. As DNA, the CDR3 is TGCGCCTGCAGCTTGGAGCCAGGGAGGGGGAACACTGAAGCTTTCTTT. Its protein product is CACSLEPGRGNTEAFF.

Regarding this clonotype: An end of the junction differs from the germline gene, which may be a read error. The rearrangement joins TRBV11-2 to TRBJ1-4, with D possibly TRBD1 on 6 matching bases. The CDR3 spans 18 residues. Per the germline V gene, CDR1 is SGHAT and CDR2 is FQNNGV. CDR3 DNA: TGTGTCAGCAGCTTCACATTGTTGGGGGCAGAACAAAATGAAAAACTGTTTTTT. Its protein product is CVSSFTLLGAEQNEKLFF.

The rearrangement uses TRBV10-3 and TRBJ1-1; maybe TRBD1 (5 bases). Germline V gene lookup returns CDR1 ENHRY and CDR2 SYGVKD. CDR3 size: 14 residues. Trimming shortened V by 0 bases and J by 7 bases, and 12 bases separated the two germline ends. The CDR3 DNA reads as TGTGCCATCAGTGAGTCGCTGGGGCAGATTGAAGCTTTCTTT. Translated, it gives CAISESLGQIEAFF.

CDR3 nucleotides: TGTGCCAGCAGTTTAGGACAGGGGGCCACAGATACGCAGTATTTT. Amino acids: CASSLGQGATDTQYF. The rearrangement links TRBV12-3 or TRBV12-4 to TRBJ2-3, with 10 nucleotides matching TRBD1. The junction had 0 bases not matched to a gene; V was cut back by 1 base and J by 2 bases. The CDR3 has 15 residues.

This chain joins TRBV2 and TRBJ1-3; D not resolved. Per the germline V gene, CDR1 is SNHLY and CDR2 is FYNNEI. The CDR3 spans 13 residues. Deletions cut 6 bases from V and 4 bases from J, with 10 bases between. In DNA form, the CDR3 reads TGTGCCAGCAGCCAGACCTTGGGAAACACCATATATTTT. Translating it yields CASSQTLGNTIYF.

As regards this clonotype: A read error may be the cause here, since a much bigger clone is one base away. The chain links TRBV20-1 to TRBJ2-2, with TRBD2 matching 12 bases. V trimming: 5 bases; J trimming: 7 bases; junction bases outside the gene matches: 14. The CDR3 runs to 17 residues. Germline assignment: CDR1 DFQATT and CDR2 SNEGSKA (reference sequence). The CDR3: CSASYRRLAGEGGELFF. The CDR3 DNA reads TGCAGTGCTTCGTACCGAAGACTAGCGGGAGAGGGCGGGGAGCTGTTTTTT.